The rows below give T cell receptor beta chains drawn from one sample of a study of regulatory T cells in long-lasting Graves disease. TCRdb independently ran MiXCR on the multiplex PCR reads; one entry per CDR3 protein. This table has about 420,000 distinct CDR3 sequences, around 24% appearing once. The sequencing used peripheral blood mononuclear cells (PBMCs), collected when the disease was refractory, from a patient treated with antithyroid drugs. These receptors all come from a female donor with Graves disease. The CDR3 runs from the conserved cysteine through the conserved F or W. The order of the fields is J gene, V gene, clone size, D gene, CDR3 protein, CDR3 DNA. The D gene is left open where the match is weak. For some rows the clone size is stated as once, few or many, or as a class when expanded; others skip it.

TRBJ1-3 TRBV30 . . CAWSNTNRGNTIYF TGTGCCTGGAGTAATACCAACAGAGGAAACACCATATATTTT
TRBJ2-3 TRBV12-3/TRBV12-4 once . CASSLGGYPTDTQYF TGTGCCAGCAGTTTAGGTGGCTACCCCACAGATACGCAGTATTTT
TRBJ2-3 TRBV28 many TRBD2 CASSLGTSGTDTQYF TGTGCCAGCAGCTTAGGGACTAGCGGCACAGATACGCAGTATTTT
TRBJ1-2 TRBV28 many TRBD1 CASRGTGGYGYTF TGTGCCAGCAGGGGGACAGGTGGCTATGGCTACACCTTC
TRBJ2-2 TRBV30 . TRBD1 CAWDRVDAGELFF TGTGCCTGGGACAGGGTCGATGCCGGGGAGCTGTTTTTT
TRBJ2-7 TRBV25-1 few TRBD2 CASSEYKGLAGAVEQYF TGTGCCAGCAGTGAGTACAAGGGACTAGCGGGAGCTGTTGAGCAGTACTTC
TRBJ1-1 TRBV15 . . CATSQDYTEAFF TGTGCCACCAGCCAAGATTACACTGAAGCTTTCTTT
TRBJ2-7 TRBV7-9 . TRBD1 CASSFHLDRDYEQYF TGTGCCAGCAGCTTTCACCTCGACAGGGACTACGAGCAGTACTTC
TRBJ2-7 TRBV7-3 few . CASSLSPRSSYEQYF TGTGCCAGCAGCTTAAGTCCGAGGAGCTCCTACGAGCAGTACTTC
TRBJ1-2 TRBV6-1 many . CACRFRGDYGYTF TGTGCCTGCAGGTTTCGGGGAGACTATGGCTACACCTTC